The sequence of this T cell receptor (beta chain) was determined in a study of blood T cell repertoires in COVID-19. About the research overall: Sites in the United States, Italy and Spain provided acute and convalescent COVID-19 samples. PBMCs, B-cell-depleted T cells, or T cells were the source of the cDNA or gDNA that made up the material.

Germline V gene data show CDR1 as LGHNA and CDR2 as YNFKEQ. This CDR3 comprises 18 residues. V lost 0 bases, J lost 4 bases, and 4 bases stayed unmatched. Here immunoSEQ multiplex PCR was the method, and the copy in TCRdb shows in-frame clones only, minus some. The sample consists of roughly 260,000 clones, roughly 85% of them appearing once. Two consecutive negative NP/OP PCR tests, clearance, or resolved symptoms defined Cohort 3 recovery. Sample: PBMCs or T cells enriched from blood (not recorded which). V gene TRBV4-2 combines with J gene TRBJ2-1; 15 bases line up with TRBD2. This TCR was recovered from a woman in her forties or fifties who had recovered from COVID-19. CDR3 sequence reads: CASSQDGTSGRLYNEQFF. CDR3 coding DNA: TGTGCCAGCAGCCAAGATGGGACTAGCGGGAGGTTATACAATGAGCAGTTCTTC.